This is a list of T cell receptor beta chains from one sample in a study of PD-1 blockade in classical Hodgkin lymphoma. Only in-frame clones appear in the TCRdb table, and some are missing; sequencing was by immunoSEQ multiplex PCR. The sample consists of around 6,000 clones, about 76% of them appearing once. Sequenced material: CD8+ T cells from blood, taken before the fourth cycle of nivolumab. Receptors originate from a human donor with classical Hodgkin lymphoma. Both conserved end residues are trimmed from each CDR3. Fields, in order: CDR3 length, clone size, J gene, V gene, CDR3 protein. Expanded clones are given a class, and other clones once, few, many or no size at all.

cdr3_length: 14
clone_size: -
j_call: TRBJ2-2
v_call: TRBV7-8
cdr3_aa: ASSPTGTASTGELF

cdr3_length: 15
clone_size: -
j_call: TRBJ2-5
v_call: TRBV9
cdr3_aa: ASSVPLAGAIQETQY

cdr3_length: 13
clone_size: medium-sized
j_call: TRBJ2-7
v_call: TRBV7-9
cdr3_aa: ASSRLAAGAYEQY

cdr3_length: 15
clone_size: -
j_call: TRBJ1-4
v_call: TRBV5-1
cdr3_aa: ASSWSEAQPTNEKLF

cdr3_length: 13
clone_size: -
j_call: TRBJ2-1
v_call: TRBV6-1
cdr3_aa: ASTEGTGGRGEQF

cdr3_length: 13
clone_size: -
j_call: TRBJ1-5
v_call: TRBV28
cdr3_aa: ASTLRGAGNQPQH

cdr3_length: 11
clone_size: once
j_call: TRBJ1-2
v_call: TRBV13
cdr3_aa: ASSLRGAYGYT

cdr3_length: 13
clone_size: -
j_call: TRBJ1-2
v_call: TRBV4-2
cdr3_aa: ASGGKETISYGYT

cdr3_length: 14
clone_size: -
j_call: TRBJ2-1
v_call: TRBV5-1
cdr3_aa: ASSPRIGGANDEQF

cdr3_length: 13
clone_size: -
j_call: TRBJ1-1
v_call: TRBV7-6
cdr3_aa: ASSLVGGRIAEAF

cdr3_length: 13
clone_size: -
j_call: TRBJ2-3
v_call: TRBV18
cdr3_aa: ASSPAGDPVDTQY

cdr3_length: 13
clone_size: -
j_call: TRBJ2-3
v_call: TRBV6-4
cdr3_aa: ASSVFRPGTDTQY

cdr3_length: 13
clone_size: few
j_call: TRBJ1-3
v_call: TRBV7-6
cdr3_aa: ASSLGTGYGNTIY

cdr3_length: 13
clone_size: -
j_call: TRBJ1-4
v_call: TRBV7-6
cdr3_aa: ASSLSGEFSEKLF

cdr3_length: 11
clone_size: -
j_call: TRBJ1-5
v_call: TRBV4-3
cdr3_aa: ASSQDLGQPQH

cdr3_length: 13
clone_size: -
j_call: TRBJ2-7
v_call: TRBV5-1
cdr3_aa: ASSLETGPSYEQY

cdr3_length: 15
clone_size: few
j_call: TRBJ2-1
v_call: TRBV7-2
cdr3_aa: ASSLDLGGGAYNEQF

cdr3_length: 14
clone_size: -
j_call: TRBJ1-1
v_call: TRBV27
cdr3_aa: ASRARDREGETEAF

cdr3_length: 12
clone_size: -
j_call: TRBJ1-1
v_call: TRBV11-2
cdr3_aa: ASSFPGDREKAF

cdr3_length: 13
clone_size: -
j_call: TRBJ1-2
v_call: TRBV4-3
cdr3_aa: ASSLSTTSVYGYT

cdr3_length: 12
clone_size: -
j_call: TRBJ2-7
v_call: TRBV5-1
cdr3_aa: ASSPRGSRYEQY

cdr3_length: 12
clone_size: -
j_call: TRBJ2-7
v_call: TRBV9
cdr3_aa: ASSSLRVSGEQY

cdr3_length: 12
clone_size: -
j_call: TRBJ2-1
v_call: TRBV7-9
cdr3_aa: ATPTGGYYNEQF

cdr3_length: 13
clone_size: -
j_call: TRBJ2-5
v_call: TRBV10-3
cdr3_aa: AISDGTGAPETQY

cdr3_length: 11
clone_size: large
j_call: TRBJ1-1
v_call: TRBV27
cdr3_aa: ASSFAMNTEAF

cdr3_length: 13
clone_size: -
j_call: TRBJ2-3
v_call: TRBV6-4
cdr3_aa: ASSVTSGGADTQY

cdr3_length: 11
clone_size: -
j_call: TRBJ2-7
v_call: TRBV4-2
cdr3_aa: ASSPHPGLEQY

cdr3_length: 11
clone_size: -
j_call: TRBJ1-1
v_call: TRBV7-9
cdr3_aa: ASSLGGASEAF

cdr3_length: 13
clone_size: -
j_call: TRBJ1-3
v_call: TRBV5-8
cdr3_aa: ASSFGIRSGNTIY